This T cell receptor beta chain was observed in a study of shared clonotypes between healthy human individuals (dated by TCRdb to the early 2020s). Study-level background: A couple of women and three men aged 18 to 49 years were included in the cohort. For each donor, three plates each were used for CD4 naive and CD4 memory, two plates were used for CD8 naive, and one plate was used for CD8 memory. To increase sequencing depth and limit assay-specific biases, different laboratories used diverse techniques to prepare libraries and sequence TCR repertoires. Between about 0.8 and 9 billion PBMCs per donor were obtained by leukapheresis. The study deeply sequenced blood TCR repertoires of several healthy adults to estimate repertoire size and the extent of clonotype sharing between individuals.

As concerns this clone: Its antigen is still unknown. No per-base quality is available; no much larger clone lies one base away.

Study-wide conclusions, independent of this receptor: The small number of donors limited the genetic and exposure-history diversity represented. Sampling was restricted to blood, and TCR repertoires in tissues likely differ from the TCR repertoires found in blood. Even with the large sequencing depth, rarefaction of the sorted-subset datasets indicated that sequencing was incomplete. Clonotypes shared by all four sorted-subset donors showed higher generation probabilities than non-shared clonotypes. Naive subsets generally had larger estimated clonotype richness than memory subsets did. Based on pairwise subsampling, the degree of clonotype sharing among donors was expected to be affected by sequencing depth. Sharing across four donors was observed for roughly 5% of naive CD4, 3.5% of naive CD8, 2% to 2.5% of memory CD4, and around 0.4% of memory CD8 clonotypes.

Healthy HIV-negative adults with no recently reported acute infections or vaccinations were included as donors. Every donor was a Caucasian adult living in Nashville, Tennessee, USA. Magnetic negative selection was used to enrich CD4+ T cells, after which naive cells were positively selected on CD45RA and the negative fraction became the memory subset. Blood was collected by leukapheresis, and PBMCs were isolated by Ficoll-Histopaque density gradient centrifugation and then cryopreserved in liquid nitrogen vapor phase. Purity and quantity of every magnetically sorted T cell population were checked by analytical flow cytometry. Genomic DNA was isolated from each sorted fraction and quantified by UV absorbance on a Nanodrop 2000c. Using the deep immunoSEQ assay, TCR CDR3 regions were amplified from genomic DNA by multiplex PCR. Extracted genomic DNA from each cell subset was spread evenly across all wells of several immunoSEQ 96-well plates, with each plate serving as a replicate. For sorted subsets, 200 to 250 ng of genomic DNA, equivalent to around 30,000 T cell genomes, went into each replicate PCR. Purified libraries were measured with a Qubit 3.0 fluorometer, size-checked on a Bioanalyzer 2100, and measured again with the KAPA Library Quantification kit. Every immunoSEQ 96-well plate was sequenced on a separate single-read 150-cycle Illumina NextSeq 550 flow cell. As for how the authors treated the data: Because the immunoSEQ output included only junctional sequences and no quality scores, the filtering could not be the same as the filtering used for full-length reads. Sequences were annotated with PyIR, a Python wrapper for IgBLAST v1.9, and V/J genes and CDR3 were assigned using IMGT germline references. Reads were filtered out if the reads had weak V/J assignments (E-value above 1e-6), no CDR3, stop codons, out-of-frame junctions, or ambiguous translated residues. A V3J clonotype was defined by an identical inferred V gene, J gene, and CDR3 amino acid sequence. The percentage overlap between two repertoires was calculated by dividing the number of shared unique clonotypes by the size of the smaller repertoire. Three approaches were used to assess repertoire richness: RTK rarefaction, the Chao1 estimator, and Recon v2.1 estimates of unobserved clonotypes. For all TCRbeta clonotypes obtained by the gDNA method from a few donors, generation probabilities were computed with OLGA. TCRdb's version of the immuneACCESS table is confined to in-frame rearrangements and falls short of the full clone set. An unresolved V gene accounts for under half of the shortfall where checked; the remainder is of unknown origin. The DNA was the basis for D and trimming; V, J and clone size are from that table. The sample profile shows millions of clones; around 95% of them were found once. The top ten clonotypes cover about 0.13% of the sample.

The source is a man in his late teens or twenties in good health. Sequencing was done on a sample of naive CD4+ T cells sorted from blood. The cell subset or site label on this specimen signifies: CD45RA+ positively selected.

Here is the DNA: TGTGCCAGCAGCCTGACGAGAGTGGGGACTGAAGCTTTCTTT. Protein translation: CASSLTRVGTEAFF. Recombination linked TRBV7-2 to TRBJ1-1; no D segment can be confidently identified. The germline ends are 15 bases apart after V is trimmed by 5 bases and J by 5 bases. CDR1 is given as SGHTA and CDR2 as FQGNSA, both from the germline V gene. The CDR3 measures 14 amino acids from cysteine to phenylalanine. Only the CDR3 DNA stays, 42 bases, in frame from base 1.